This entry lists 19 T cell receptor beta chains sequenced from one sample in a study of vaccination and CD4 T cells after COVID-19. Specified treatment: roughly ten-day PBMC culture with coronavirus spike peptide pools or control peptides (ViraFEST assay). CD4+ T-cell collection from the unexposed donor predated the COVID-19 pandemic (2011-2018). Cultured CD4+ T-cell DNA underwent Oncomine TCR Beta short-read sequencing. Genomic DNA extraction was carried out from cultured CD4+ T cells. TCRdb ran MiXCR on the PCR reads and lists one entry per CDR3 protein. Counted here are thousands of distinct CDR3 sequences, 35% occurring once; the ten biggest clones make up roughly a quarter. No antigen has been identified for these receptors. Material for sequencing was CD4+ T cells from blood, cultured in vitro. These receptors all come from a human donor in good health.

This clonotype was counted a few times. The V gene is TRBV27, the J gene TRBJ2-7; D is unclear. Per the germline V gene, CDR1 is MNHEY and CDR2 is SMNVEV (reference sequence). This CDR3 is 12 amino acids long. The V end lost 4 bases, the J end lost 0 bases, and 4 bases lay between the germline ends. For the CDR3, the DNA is TGTGCCAGCAGTTCAGGCTCCTACGAGCAGTACTTC. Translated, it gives CASSSGSYEQYF.

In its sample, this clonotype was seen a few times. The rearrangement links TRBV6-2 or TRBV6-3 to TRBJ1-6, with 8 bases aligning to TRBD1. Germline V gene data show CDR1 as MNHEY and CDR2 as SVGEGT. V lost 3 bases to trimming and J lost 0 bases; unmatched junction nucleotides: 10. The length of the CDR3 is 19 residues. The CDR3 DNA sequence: TGTGCCAGCAGTTATCCTCCGGGACAGGAGAGCTCCTATAATTCACCCCTCCACTTT. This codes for CASSYPPGQESSYNSPLHF.

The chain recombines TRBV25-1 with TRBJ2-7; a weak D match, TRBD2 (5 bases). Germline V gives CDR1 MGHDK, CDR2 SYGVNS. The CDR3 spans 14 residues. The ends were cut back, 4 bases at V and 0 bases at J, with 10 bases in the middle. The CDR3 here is CASSGLGSSYEQYF. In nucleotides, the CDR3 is TGTGCCAGCAGTGGATTGGGGAGCTCCTACGAGCAGTACTTC.

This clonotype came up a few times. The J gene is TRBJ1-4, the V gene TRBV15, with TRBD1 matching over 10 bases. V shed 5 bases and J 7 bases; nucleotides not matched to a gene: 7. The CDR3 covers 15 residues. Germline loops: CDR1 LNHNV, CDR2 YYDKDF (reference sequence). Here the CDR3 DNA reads TGTGCCACCAGCGGGGGGGACAGGGGAGTTGAAAAACTGTTTTTT. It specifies CATSGGDRGVEKLFF.

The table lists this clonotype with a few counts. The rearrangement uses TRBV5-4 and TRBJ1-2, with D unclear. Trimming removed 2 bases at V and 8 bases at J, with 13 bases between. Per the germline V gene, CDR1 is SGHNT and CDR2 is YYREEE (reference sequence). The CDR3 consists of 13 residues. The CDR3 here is CASSFGQIDGYTF. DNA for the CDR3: TGTGCCAGCAGCTTTGGGCAGATTGACGGCTACACCTTC.

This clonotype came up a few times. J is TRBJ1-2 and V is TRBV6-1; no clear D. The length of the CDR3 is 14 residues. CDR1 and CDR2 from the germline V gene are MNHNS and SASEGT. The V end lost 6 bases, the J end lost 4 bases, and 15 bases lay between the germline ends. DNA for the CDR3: TGTGCCAGCAGGACGAGAGGTTCCAGCTATGGCTACACCTTC. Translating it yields CASRTRGSSYGYTF.

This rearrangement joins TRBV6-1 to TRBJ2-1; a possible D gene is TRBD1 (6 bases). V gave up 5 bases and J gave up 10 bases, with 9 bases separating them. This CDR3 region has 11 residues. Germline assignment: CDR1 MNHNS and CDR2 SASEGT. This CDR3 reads CASSNGQEQFF. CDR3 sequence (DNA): TGTGCCAGCAGTAATGGACAGGAGCAGTTCTTC.

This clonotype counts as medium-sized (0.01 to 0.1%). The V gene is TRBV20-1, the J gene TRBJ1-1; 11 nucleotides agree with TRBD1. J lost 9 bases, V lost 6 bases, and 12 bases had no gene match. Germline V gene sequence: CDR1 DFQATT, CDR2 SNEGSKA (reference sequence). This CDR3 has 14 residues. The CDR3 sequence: CSASPGQGVGKAFF. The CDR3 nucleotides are TGCAGTGCCTCACCGGGACAGGGGGTGGGGAAAGCTTTCTTT.

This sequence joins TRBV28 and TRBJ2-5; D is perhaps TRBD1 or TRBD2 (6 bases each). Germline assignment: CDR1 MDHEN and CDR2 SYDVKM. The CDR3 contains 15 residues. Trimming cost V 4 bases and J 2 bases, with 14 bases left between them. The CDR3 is CASSSGAAGQETQYF. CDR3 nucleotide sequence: TGTGCCAGCAGTTCAGGGGCAGCGGGTCAAGAGACCCAGTACTTC.

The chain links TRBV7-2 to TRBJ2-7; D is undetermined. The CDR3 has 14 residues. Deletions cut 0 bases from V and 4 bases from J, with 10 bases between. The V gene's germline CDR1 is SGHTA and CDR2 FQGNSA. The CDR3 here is CASSLARTLYEQYF. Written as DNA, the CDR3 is TGTGCCAGCAGCTTAGCGCGAACTTTATACGAGCAGTACTTC. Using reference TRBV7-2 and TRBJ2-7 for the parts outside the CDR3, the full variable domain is GAGVSQSPSNKVTEKGKDVELRCDPISGHTALYWYRQSLGQGLEFLIYFQGNSAPDKSGLPSDRFSAERTGGSVSTLTIQRTQQEDSAVYLCASSLARTLYEQYFGPGTRLTVT.

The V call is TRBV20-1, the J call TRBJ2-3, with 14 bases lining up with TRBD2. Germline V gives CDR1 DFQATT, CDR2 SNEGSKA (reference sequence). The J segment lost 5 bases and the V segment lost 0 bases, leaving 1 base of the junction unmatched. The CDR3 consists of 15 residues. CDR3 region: CSARETSGRGDTQYF. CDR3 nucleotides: TGCAGTGCTAGAGAGACTAGCGGGAGGGGAGATACGCAGTATTTT.

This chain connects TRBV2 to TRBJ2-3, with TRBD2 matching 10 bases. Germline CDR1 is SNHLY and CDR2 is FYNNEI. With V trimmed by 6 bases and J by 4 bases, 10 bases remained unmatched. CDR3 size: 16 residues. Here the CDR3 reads CASSSGRANRADTQYF. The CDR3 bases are TGTGCCAGCAGCAGCGGGAGGGCCAATAGAGCAGATACGCAGTATTTT.

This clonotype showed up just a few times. The chain's CDR3 is CASSLTLGGDANNEQFF. The CDR3 DNA reads TGTGCCAGCAGCTTAACGTTGGGAGGGGACGCCAACAATGAGCAGTTCTTC. The chain links TRBV7-3 to TRBJ2-1, with 7 bases fitting TRBD2. CDR1 is SGHTA and CDR2 is FQGTGA in the germline V gene. The CDR3 has 17 residues. V shed 0 bases, J shed 5 bases, and the junction held 10 bases outside the gene matches.

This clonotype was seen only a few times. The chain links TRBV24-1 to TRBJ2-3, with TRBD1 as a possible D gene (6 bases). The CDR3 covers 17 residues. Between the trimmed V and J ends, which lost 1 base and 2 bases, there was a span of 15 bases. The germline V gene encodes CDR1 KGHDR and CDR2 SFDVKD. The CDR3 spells CATSDFNRVPATDTQYF. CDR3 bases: TGTGCCACCAGTGATTTTAACAGGGTGCCTGCCACAGATACGCAGTATTTT.

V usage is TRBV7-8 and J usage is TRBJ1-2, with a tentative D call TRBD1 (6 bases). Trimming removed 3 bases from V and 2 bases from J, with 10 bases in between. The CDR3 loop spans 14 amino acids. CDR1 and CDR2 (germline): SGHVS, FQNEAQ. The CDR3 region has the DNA TGTGCCAGCAGCTTTGGACAGAACAACTATGGCTACACCTTC. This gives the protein CASSFGQNNYGYTF.

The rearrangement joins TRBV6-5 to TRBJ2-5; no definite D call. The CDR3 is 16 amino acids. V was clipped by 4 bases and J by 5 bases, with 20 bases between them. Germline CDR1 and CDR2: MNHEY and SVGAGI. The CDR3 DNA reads TGTGCCAGCAGTTCCCCGACCGCCAGCCCGAGGGAGACCCAGTACTTC. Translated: CASSSPTASPRETQYF.

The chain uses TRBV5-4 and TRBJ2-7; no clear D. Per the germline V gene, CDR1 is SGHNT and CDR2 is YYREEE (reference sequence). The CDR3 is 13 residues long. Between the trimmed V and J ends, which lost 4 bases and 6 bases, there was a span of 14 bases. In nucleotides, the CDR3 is TGTGCCAGCAGCAATGTAGTGGGGTTCGAGCAGTACTTC. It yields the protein CASSNVVGFEQYF.

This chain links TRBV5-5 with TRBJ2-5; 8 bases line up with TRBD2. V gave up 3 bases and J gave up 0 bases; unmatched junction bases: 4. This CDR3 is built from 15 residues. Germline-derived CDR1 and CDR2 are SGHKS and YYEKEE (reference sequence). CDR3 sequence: CASSSRGGNQETQYF. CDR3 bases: TGTGCCAGCAGCTCCCGGGGGGGGAACCAAGAGACCCAGTACTTC.

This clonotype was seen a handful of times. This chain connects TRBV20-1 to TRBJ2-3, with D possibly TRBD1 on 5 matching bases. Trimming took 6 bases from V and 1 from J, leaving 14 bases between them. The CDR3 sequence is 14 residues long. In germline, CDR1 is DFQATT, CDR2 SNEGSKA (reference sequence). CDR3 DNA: TGCAGTGCCTCAGGGCTTGTCGGCACAGATACGCAGTATTTT. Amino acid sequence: CSASGLVGTDTQYF.